This TCR beta chain is from a study of blood T cell repertoires in COVID-19. Study-wide background: There were acute and convalescent COVID-19 samples, and they came from the United States, Italy and Spain. The analysed material was cDNA or gDNA that came from T cells, B-cell-depleted T cells, or PBMCs.

Authors' methods: For nucleated cells, counts were estimated from reference gene primer amplification. Data came from immunoSEQ multiplex PCR; TCRdb stores just in-frame clones and leaves some out. V, J and clone size were drawn from that table, and D and trimming were deduced from the DNA. The data hold about 170,000 clones, with about four fifths observed a single time. The TCR sequence derives from a woman of 80 years or more with acute or convalescent COVID-19. The material sequenced was peripheral blood.

This CDR3 is CSVIQGSYEQYF. Written as DNA, the CDR3 is TGCAGCGTTATACAGGGATCCTACGAGCAGTACTTC. The chain joins TRBV29-1 to TRBJ2-7, with D possibly TRBD1 on 6 matching bases. Trimming left V 5 bases short and J 1 base short, with 9 bases between. The CDR3 length is 12 residues. Germline CDR1 SQVTM, CDR2 ANQGSEA.